Listed here are 20 T cell receptor beta chains from one sample, sequenced in a study of cytomegalovirus exposure and HLA in healthy donors. Primers for the PCR totalled 60 Vbeta and 13 Jbeta. TCRdb's table, derived via immunoSEQ multiplex PCR, lists solely in-frame clones and lacks some. The sample includes about 99,000 clones, approximately 76% of them seen just once. The sequenced sample was PBMCs. The receptors here all came from a woman aged 18-35 years in good health and CMV-seropositive.

This clone was counted between two and nine times. V and J are TRBV15 and TRBJ2-7, with 10 positions matching TRBD2. V lost 0 bases, J lost 3 bases, and 5 bases stayed unmatched. Germline-derived CDR1 and CDR2 are LNHNV and YYDKDF (reference sequence). The CDR3 spans 16 residues. CDR3 bases: TGTGCCACCAGCAGAGATAGGGAGCGGGAGGGCTACGAGCAGTACTTC. Translation: CATSRDREREGYEQYF.

The chain combines TRBV7-2 with TRBJ2-1; 13 nucleotides line up with TRBD2. CDR3 size: 18 residues. The V gene's germline CDR1 is SGHTA and CDR2 FQGNSA. V lost 0 bases and J lost 7; bases outside the gene matches: 9. CDR3 coding DNA: TGTGCCAGCAGCTTAGCTCCTGCCGGGACTAGCGGGACTAATGAGCAGTTCTTC. It is translated as CASSLAPAGTSGTNEQFF.

In regard to this clone: The CDR3 does not end in the conserved phenylalanine or tryptophan, so this is likely a read error. The rearrangement joins TRBV25-1 to TRBJ1-2; the D gene is possibly TRBD1 (5 bases). Germline CDR1 is MGHDK and CDR2 is SYGVNS. Trimming cost V 2 bases and J 3 bases, with 7 bases left between them. This CDR3 comprises 13 residues. Here the CDR3 DNA reads TGTGCCAGCAGTGAACCGGGACACTATGGCTACACCGTC. This codes for CASSEPGHYGYTV.

The rearrangement uses TRBV5-1 and TRBJ2-2; D not resolved. The CDR3 is made up of 11 amino acids. Germline V gene sequence: CDR1 SGHRS, CDR2 YFSETQ. V lost 7 bases and J lost 6, with 7 bases in between. CDR3 in amino acids: CASSHSGELFF. The DNA for the CDR3 is TGCGCCAGCTCACATTCCGGGGAGCTGTTTTTT.

In its sample, this clone was seen once. The genes are TRBV11-2 and TRBJ2-1, with a possible D match to TRBD1 (6 bases). V lost 4 bases and J 8 bases, leaving 9 bases between the germline ends. The germline gives CDR1 SGHAT, CDR2 FQNNGV. The CDR3 contains 12 residues. CDR3 coding DNA: TGTGCCAGCAGCTCTCAGGGGCATGAGCAGTTCTTC. This translates into CASSSQGHEQFF. Supplemented by reference TRBV11-2 and TRBJ2-1, the full variable domain reads EAGVAQSPRYKIIEKRQSVAFWCNPISGHATLYWYQQILGQGPKLLIQFQNNGVVDDSQLPKDRFSAERLKGVDSTLKIQPAKLEDSAVYLCASSSQGHEQFFGPGTRLTVL.

J is TRBJ2-7 and V is TRBV11-2, with 11 bases matching TRBD2. CDR3 length: 16 residues. The V segment lost 3 bases and the J segment 3 bases; nucleotides outside the gene matches: 7. The germline gives CDR1 SGHAT, CDR2 FQNNGV. The CDR3 nucleotides are TGTGCCAGCAGCTTGCCAGCTAGCGGGAGGAACTACGAGCAGTACTTC. Its translation is CASSLPASGRNYEQYF. The full variable domain, in which reference TRBV11-2 and TRBJ2-7 provide the parts outside the CDR3, is EAGVAQSPRYKIIEKRQSVAFWCNPISGHATLYWYQQILGQGPKLLIQFQNNGVVDDSQLPKDRFSAERLKGVDSTLKIQPAKLEDSAVYLCASSLPASGRNYEQYFGPGTRLTVT.

The chain joins TRBV10-1 to TRBJ2-2; D is ambiguous. This CDR3 has 14 amino acids. Germline V gene lookup returns CDR1 WNHNN and CDR2 SYGVQD (reference sequence). V lost 4 bases and J lost 5, with 11 bases in between. CDR3: CASSGNYGTGELFF. The DNA of the CDR3 is TGCGCCAGCAGTGGGAACTACGGGACCGGGGAGCTGTTTTTT.

This chain connects TRBV11-2 to TRBJ1-2, with a tentative D call TRBD1 (6 bases). Trimming removed 4 bases from V and 4 bases from J, with 13 bases in between. Germline V gives CDR1 SGHAT, CDR2 FQNNGV. The CDR3 runs to 14 residues. CDR3 bases: TGTGCCAGCAGCTACTCTGGGACACTCTATGGCTACACCTTC. Its translation: CASSYSGTLYGYTF.

The chain employs TRBV5-1 and TRBJ1-4; D remains ambiguous. The germline V and J ends were trimmed by 0 bases and 5 bases, with 5 bases remaining between them. Germline lookup yields CDR1 SGHRS and CDR2 YFSETQ. The length of the CDR3 is 13 residues. CDR3 residues: CASSLAGNEKLFF. CDR3 nucleotides: TGCGCCAGCAGCTTGGCGGGAAATGAAAAACTGTTTTTT.

This clone has only a few counts. The CDR3 is CAWSWRGGQPQHF. The CDR3, as DNA: TGTGCCTGGAGTTGGCGGGGAGGCCAGCCCCAGCATTTT. This chain joins TRBV30 and TRBJ1-5; D not certain. The CDR3 has 13 amino acids. The V end was cut by 2 bases, the J end by 7 bases, with 12 bases between. Per the germline V gene, CDR1 is GTSNPN and CDR2 is SVGIG (reference sequence).

The V gene is TRBV5-1, the J gene TRBJ2-1; D is uncertain. CDR3 size: 15 residues. V lost 0 bases to trimming and J lost 2 bases, with 9 bases between them. Germline loops: CDR1 SGHRS, CDR2 YFSETQ. CDR3 nucleotides: TGCGCCAGCAGCTTGGGCGACTCACCCTACAATGAGCAGTTCTTC. Residues: CASSLGDSPYNEQFF.

V is TRBV29-1 and J is TRBJ2-1; 7 bases line up with TRBD2. CDR3 length: 14 residues. CDR1 and CDR2 from the germline V gene are SQVTM and ANQGSEA. J gave up 4 bases and V 7 bases, and 10 bases lay outside the gene matches. This CDR3 is CSASGLTAYNEQFF. CDR3 DNA sequence: TGCAGCGCTAGCGGACTGACGGCTTACAATGAGCAGTTCTTC.

This chain connects TRBV30 to TRBJ2-3; a possible D gene is TRBD2 (6 bases). Looked up from germline, CDR1 is GTSNPN and CDR2 is SVGIG (reference sequence). V lost 4 bases and J 3 bases, leaving 26 bases between the germline ends. The CDR3 contains 18 residues. This chain's CDR3 is CAWISTRLAGRKTDTQYF. CDR3 coding DNA: TGTGCCTGGATTTCCACCCGTTTGGCGGGAAGGAAGACAGATACGCAGTATTTT. Drawing the rest from reference TRBV30 and TRBJ2-3, the complete variable domain is SQTIHQWPATLVQPVGSPLSLECTVEGTSNPNLYWYRQAAGRGLQLLFYSVGIGQISSEVPQNLSASRPQDRQFILSSKKLLLSDSGFYLCAWISTRLAGRKTDTQYFGPGTRLTVL.

The CDR3 here is CAWSVPQQGAYEQYF. The DNA of the CDR3 is TGTGCCTGGAGTGTGCCCCAACAGGGGGCCTACGAGCAGTACTTC. The chain couples TRBV30 to TRBJ2-5, with 8 bases that match TRBD1. The J call may be faulty, since TRBJ2-7 better matches the DNA end. This CDR3 region has 15 residues. Germline-derived CDR1 and CDR2 are GTSNPN and SVGIG (reference sequence).

This chain joins TRBV28 and TRBJ2-7; 7 bases are shared with TRBD2. V gave up 1 base and J gave up 0 bases; unmatched junction bases: 6. Germline CDR1 is MDHEN and CDR2 is SYDVKM. The CDR3 loop spans 16 amino acids. CDR3 nucleotides: TGTGCCAGCAGTTTATTTGGGACTACCGGCTCCTACGAGCAGTACTTC. This encodes CASSLFGTTGSYEQYF.

The rearrangement links TRBV29-1 to TRBJ1-5, with D possibly being TRBD1 (5 bases). CDR1 and CDR2 from the germline V gene are SQVTM and ANQGSEA. V lost 4 bases and J lost 5, with 9 bases in between. This CDR3 contains 12 residues. CDR3 in DNA: TGCAGCGTTGGGCAGGGCGATCAGCCCCAGCATTTT. Amino acids: CSVGQGDQPQHF.

This CDR3 reads CASSDSSAGDYNEQFF. In nucleotides, the CDR3 is TGTGCCAGCAGTGACTCCTCGGCGGGGGACTACAATGAGCAGTTCTTC. V usage is TRBV6-4 and J usage is TRBJ2-1; 7 bases fit TRBD2. The CDR3 is made up of 16 amino acids. Germline lookup yields CDR1 MRHNA and CDR2 SNTAGT. V was clipped by 0 bases and J by 3 bases; unmatched bases: 5.

This clone was recorded at least ten times. This chain connects TRBV28 to TRBJ2-3; 8 bases are shared with TRBD2. The V gene's germline CDR1 is MDHEN and CDR2 SYDVKM. There are 12 residues in the CDR3. V shed 6 bases and J 10 bases; nucleotides not matched to a gene: 6. The CDR3 DNA reads as TGTGCCAGCAGACGGGGACTAGTTGCGCAGTATTTT. Its translation is CASRRGLVAQYF.

The chain combines TRBV5-6 with TRBJ2-5; D gene unclear. V was pared by 1 base and J by 2 bases, with 9 bases between. CDR1 is SGHDT, CDR2 YYEEEE, per germline. CDR3 length equals 14 residues. In DNA, the CDR3 is TGTGCCAGCAGCTTGAAGAGACAACAAGAGACCCAGTACTTC. It specifies CASSLKRQQETQYF.

Here the CDR3 reads CASSERRAVQPQHF. CDR3 bases: TGTGCCAGCAGTGAAAGGAGGGCCGTGCAGCCCCAGCATTTT. The V gene is TRBV6-1, the J gene TRBJ1-5; D is unresolved. Germline assignment: CDR1 MNHNS and CDR2 SASEGT. The CDR3 runs to 14 residues. Trimming took off 2 bases at V and 7 bases at J, with 12 bases between the two ends.